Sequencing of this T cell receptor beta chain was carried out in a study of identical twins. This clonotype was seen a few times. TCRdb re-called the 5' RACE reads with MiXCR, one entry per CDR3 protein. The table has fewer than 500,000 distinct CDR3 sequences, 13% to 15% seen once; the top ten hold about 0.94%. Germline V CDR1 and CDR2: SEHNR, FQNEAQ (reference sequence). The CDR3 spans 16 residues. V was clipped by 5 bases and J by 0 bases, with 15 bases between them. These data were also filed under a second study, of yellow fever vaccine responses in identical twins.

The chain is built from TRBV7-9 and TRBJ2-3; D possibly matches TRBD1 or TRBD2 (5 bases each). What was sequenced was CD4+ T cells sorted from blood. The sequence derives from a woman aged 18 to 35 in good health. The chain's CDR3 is CASSPAGTVSTDTQYF. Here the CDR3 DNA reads TGTGCCAGCAGCCCAGCCGGGACCGTAAGCACAGATACGCAGTATTTT.